These 12 T cell receptor beta chains share one sample of origin, sequenced in a study of early T cells in non-severe SARS-CoV-2 infection. In TCRdb, the 5' RACE reads were re-called with MiXCR into one record per CDR3 protein. The sample consists of over 35,000 distinct CDR3 sequences, about 5.9% of them appearing once. The starting material was whole blood, obtained at baseline. The receptors were sampled from an adult who was a healthcare worker with PCR-confirmed SARS-CoV-2 infection or an uninfected control (not recorded which).

This clonotype has a handful of counts. The chain employs TRBV9 and TRBJ2-2; perhaps TRBD1 as D (5 bases). V lost 1 base and J 0 bases, leaving 10 bases between the germline ends. The CDR3 extends over 16 amino acids. Germline V gene lookup returns CDR1 SGDLS and CDR2 YYNGEE. The CDR3 DNA follows: TGTGCCAGCAGCGTATATTACAGGTCGAACACCGGGGAGCTGTTTTTT. Its protein product is CASSVYYRSNTGELFF.

This clonotype was seen ten or more times. The V call is TRBV19, the J call TRBJ1-2; 7 positions match TRBD1. Germline V gene sequence: CDR1 LNHDA, CDR2 SQIVND (reference sequence). V was clipped by 4 bases and J by 7 bases; unmatched bases: 12. This CDR3 comprises 15 residues. This CDR3 reads CASSKGGQRTSGYTF. CDR3 sequence (DNA): TGTGCCAGTAGTAAGGGGGGACAGCGTACAAGTGGCTACACCTTC.

The chain employs TRBV10-3 and TRBJ1-1, with no clear D. Per the germline V gene, CDR1 is ENHRY and CDR2 is SYGVKD. The CDR3 sequence is 13 residues long. Trimming left V 0 bases short and J 3 bases short, with 5 bases between. CDR3 residues: CAISESGDTEAFF. In DNA form, the CDR3 reads TGTGCCATCAGTGAGTCGGGAGACACTGAAGCTTTCTTT.

This clonotype was seen more than once but under ten times. This chain joins TRBV4-3 and TRBJ2-3; no firm D call. Germline CDR1 is LGHNA and CDR2 is YSLEER. CDR3 length: 14 amino acids. The V gene lost 0 bases and the J gene lost 3 bases, with 7 bases spanning the gap. CDR3 sequence: CASSQDTRTDTQYF. The CDR3 DNA follows: TGCGCCAGCAGCCAAGATACCCGTACAGATACGCAGTATTTT.

This clonotype has at least ten counts. This sequence joins TRBV10-1 and TRBJ1-4; no clear D. The length of the CDR3 is 13 residues. The germline V and J ends were trimmed by 8 bases and 12 bases, with 19 bases remaining between them. Germline values: CDR1 WNHNN, CDR2 SYGVQD (reference sequence). CDR3 in amino acids: CASHSPPDDQLFF. CDR3 coding DNA: TGCGCCAGCCATTCGCCCCCCGATGACCAACTGTTTTTT.

The J gene is TRBJ2-2, the V gene TRBV12-3 or TRBV12-4, with 9 positions matching TRBD1. V trimming: 6 bases; J trimming: 7 bases; junction bases outside the gene matches: 12. The CDR3 covers 16 residues. As DNA, the CDR3 is TGTGCCAGCAGGCCCAGGGACAGGGATCAGGGCGGGGAGCTGTTTTTT. Amino acid sequence: CASRPRDRDQGGELFF.

This clonotype has only a few counts. The chain is built from TRBV11-2 and TRBJ2-3, with TRBD2 identical over 9 bases. The germline V gene encodes CDR1 SGHAT and CDR2 FQNNGV. V gave up 1 base and J gave up 0 bases; unmatched junction bases: 2. The CDR3 loop spans 16 amino acids. This chain's CDR3 is CASSLVAGASTDTQYF. The CDR3 DNA reads as TGTGCCAGCAGCTTAGTAGCGGGGGCTAGCACAGATACGCAGTATTTT.

This clonotype showed up many times. V usage is TRBV20-1 and J usage is TRBJ2-1; tentatively, D is TRBD2 (5 bases). The CDR3 length is 14 residues. Trimming took 6 bases from V and 0 from J, leaving 12 bases between them. Germline-derived CDR1 and CDR2 are DFQATT and SNEGSKA (reference sequence). Here the CDR3 reads CSATDLHSYNEQFF. CDR3 DNA: TGCAGTGCAACGGACTTACACTCCTACAATGAGCAGTTCTTC.

This clonotype has a count of ten or more. The genes are TRBV5-5 and TRBJ2-4; 11 bases match TRBD2. With V trimmed by 4 bases and J by 3 bases, 6 bases remained unmatched. Germline V gene sequence: CDR1 SGHKS, CDR2 YYEKEE (reference sequence). This CDR3 has 16 residues. Here the CDR3 reads CASSPPLAGGKNIQYF. The CDR3 DNA reads TGTGCCAGCAGCCCGCCTCTAGCGGGGGGCAAAAACATTCAGTACTTC.

At least ten counts were recorded for this clonotype. The V gene is TRBV7-6, the J gene TRBJ2-1; D gene uncertain. The CDR3 has 12 residues. In germline, CDR1 is SGHVS, CDR2 FNYEAQ. V lost 3 bases, J lost 8 bases, and 8 bases lay in between. In DNA form, the CDR3 reads TGTGCCAGCAGCTTTCTCGCTGATGAGCAGTTCTTC. Translation: CASSFLADEQFF. Full variable domain (remainder filled in from reference TRBV7-6 and TRBJ2-1): GAGVSQSPRYKVTKRGQDVALRCDPISGHVSLYWYRQALGQGPEFLTYFNYEAQQDKSGLPNDRFSAERPEGSISTLTIQRTEQRDSAMYRCASSFLADEQFFGPGTRLTVL.

Ten or more counts support this clonotype. The CDR3 DNA reads TGTGCCAGCAGTTACGGGCAAGAGACCCAGTACTTC. Translation: CASSYGQETQYF. The chain combines TRBV6-2 or TRBV6-3 with TRBJ2-5; D uncertain. The CDR3 is 12 residues long. V lost 2 bases, J lost 2 bases, and 3 bases lay in between. Germline CDR1 MNHEY, CDR2 SVGEGT.

V is TRBV9 and J is TRBJ1-2, with D uncertain. Germline CDR1 and CDR2: SGDLS and YYNGEE. V lost 2 bases, J lost 3 bases, and 11 bases lay in between. The CDR3 is 14 amino acids. CDR3: CASSVGGRDYGYTF. The CDR3, as DNA: TGTGCCAGCAGCGTTGGAGGGAGAGACTATGGCTACACCTTC. The variable domain in full, with the rest retrieved from reference TRBV9 and TRBJ1-2, is DSGVTQTPKHLITATGQRVTLRCSPRSGDLSVYWYQQSLDQGLQFLIQYYNGEERAKGNILERFSAQQFPDLHSELNLSSLELGDSALYFCASSVGGRDYGYTFGSGTRLTVV.